This entry concerns a single T cell receptor beta chain. The antigen remains undetermined. V lost 6 bases, J lost 2 bases, and 7 bases stayed unmatched. Germline loops: CDR1 LGHDT, CDR2 YNNKEL (reference sequence). This CDR3 contains 15 residues. This sample was taken from a study of molecular identifiers for immune sequencing clone quantification. Study observations and caveats: In a background of around 970,000 naive cells, spiked Jurkat TCR RNA from one cell was reportedly detectable.

In TCRdb, the PCR reads were re-called with MiXCR into one record per CDR3 protein. Of approximately 590,000 distinct CDR3 sequences listed, less than 30% are singletons. The specimen was naive CD8+ T cells from blood, with Jurkat cell RNA spiked in. Subset defined: FACS-sorted CD8+CD4-CCR7+CD45RA+ naive T cells. V and J are TRBV3-1 and TRBJ2-7; 10 bases match TRBD1. This TCR was recovered from a human donor in good health. Some libraries in this study had Jurkat cell RNA spiked in. The CDR3 sequence is CASSTPGTGAYEQYF. The CDR3 DNA reads as TGTGCCAGCAGTACCCCCGGGACAGGGGCCTACGAGCAGTACTTC.